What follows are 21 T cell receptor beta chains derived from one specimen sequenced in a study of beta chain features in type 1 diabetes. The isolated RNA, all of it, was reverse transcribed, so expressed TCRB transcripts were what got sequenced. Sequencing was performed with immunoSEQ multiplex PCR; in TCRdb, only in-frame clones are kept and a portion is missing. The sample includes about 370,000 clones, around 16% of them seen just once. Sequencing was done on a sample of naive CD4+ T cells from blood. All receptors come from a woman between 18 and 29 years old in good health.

CDR3 bases: TGTGCCAGTAGTATAGATCGGCGATCCCGGGTATCCAATGAGCAGTTCTTC. This encodes CASSIDRRSRVSNEQFF. V and J are TRBV19 and TRBJ2-1; D is undetermined. There are 17 residues in the CDR3. With 0 bases removed from V and 6 bases from J, the gap between germline ends came to 18 bases. Germline V gene sequence: CDR1 LNHDA, CDR2 SQIVND (reference sequence).

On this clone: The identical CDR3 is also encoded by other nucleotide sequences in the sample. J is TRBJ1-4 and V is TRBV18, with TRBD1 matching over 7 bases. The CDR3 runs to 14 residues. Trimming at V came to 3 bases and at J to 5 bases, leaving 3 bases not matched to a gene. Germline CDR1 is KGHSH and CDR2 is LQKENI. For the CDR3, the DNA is TGTGCCAGCTCACCCACAGGGGCCAATGAAAAACTGTTTTTT. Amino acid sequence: CASSPTGANEKLFF.

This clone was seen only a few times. The CDR3 DNA reads TGTGCCAGCTTTCTGGACACCAATCAGCCCCAGCATTTT. Its translation: CASFLDTNQPQHF. The rearrangement links TRBV6-6 to TRBJ1-5; TRBD1 is a possible D gene (5 bases). Germline values: CDR1 MNHNY, CDR2 SVGAGI (reference sequence). The CDR3 sequence is 13 residues long. The V end lost 8 bases, the J end lost 3 bases, and 11 bases lay between the germline ends.

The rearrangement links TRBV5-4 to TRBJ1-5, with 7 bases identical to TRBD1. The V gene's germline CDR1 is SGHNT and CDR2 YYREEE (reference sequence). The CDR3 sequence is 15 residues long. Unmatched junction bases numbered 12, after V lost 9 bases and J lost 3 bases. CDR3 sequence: CATSFAGTVNQPQHF. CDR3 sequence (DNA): TGTGCCACCTCGTTCGCCGGGACAGTCAATCAGCCCCAGCATTTT.

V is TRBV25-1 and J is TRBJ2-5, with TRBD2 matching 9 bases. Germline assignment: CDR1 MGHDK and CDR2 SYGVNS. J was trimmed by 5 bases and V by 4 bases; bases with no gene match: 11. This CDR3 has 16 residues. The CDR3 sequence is CASSGSLGLASETQYF. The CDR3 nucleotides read TGTGCCAGCAGTGGGTCTTTGGGACTAGCTTCGGAGACCCAGTACTTC.

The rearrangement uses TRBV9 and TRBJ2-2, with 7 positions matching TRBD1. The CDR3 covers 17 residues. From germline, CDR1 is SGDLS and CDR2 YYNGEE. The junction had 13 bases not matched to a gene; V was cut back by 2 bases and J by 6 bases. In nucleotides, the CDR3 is TGTGCCAGCAGCGTCAGCACCGGCAGGGGGATCCCCGGGGAGCTGTTTTTT. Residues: CASSVSTGRGIPGELFF.

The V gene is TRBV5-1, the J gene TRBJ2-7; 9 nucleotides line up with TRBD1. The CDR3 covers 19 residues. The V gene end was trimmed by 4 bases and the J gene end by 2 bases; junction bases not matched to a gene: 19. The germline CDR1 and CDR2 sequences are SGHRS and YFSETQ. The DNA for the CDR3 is TGCGCCAGCAGCGCAGGGATGGGACAGGGTTGGTTTCGAGCCTACGAGCAGTACTTC. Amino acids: CASSAGMGQGWFRAYEQYF.

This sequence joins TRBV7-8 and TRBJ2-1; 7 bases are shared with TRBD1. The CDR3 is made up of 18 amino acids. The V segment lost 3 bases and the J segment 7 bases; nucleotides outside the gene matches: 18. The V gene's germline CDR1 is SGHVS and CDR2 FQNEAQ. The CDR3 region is CASSFPSTGAQRINEQFF. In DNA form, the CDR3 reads TGTGCCAGCAGCTTTCCAAGCACAGGGGCCCAGAGAATAAATGAGCAGTTCTTC.

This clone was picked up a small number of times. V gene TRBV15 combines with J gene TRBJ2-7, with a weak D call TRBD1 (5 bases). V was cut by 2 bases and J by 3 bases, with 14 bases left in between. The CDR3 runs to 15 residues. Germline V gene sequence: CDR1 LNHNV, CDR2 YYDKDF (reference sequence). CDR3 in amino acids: CATSRQGSVGYEQYF. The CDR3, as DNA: TGTGCCACCAGCAGACAGGGATCGGTCGGCTACGAGCAGTACTTC.

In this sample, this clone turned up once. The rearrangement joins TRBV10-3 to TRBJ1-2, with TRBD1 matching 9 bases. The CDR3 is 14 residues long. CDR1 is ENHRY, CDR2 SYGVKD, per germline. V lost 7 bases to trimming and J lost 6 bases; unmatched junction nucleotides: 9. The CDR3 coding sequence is TGTGCCATCACTATAGGACAGGGGAGAGATGGCTACACCTTC. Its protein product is CAITIGQGRDGYTF.

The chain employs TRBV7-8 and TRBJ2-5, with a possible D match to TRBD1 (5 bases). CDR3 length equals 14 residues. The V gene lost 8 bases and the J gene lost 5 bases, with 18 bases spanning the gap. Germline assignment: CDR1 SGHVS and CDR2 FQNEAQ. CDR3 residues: CASSQGIGVETQYF. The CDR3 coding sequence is TGTGCCAGCTCCCAGGGTATTGGTGTGGAGACCCAGTACTTC.

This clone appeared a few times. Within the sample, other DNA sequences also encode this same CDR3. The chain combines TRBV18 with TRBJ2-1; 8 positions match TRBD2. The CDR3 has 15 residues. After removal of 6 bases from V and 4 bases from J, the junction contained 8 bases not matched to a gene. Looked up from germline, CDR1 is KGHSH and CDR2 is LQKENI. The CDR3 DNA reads TGTGCCAGCTCCCCTGGGCTAGCGGGTTACAATGAGCAGTTCTTC. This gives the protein CASSPGLAGYNEQFF.

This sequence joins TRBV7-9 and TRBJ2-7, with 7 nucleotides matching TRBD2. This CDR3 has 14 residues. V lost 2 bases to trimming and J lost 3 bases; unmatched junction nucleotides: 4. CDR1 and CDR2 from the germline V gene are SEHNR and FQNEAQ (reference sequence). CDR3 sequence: CASSLLGGNYEQYF. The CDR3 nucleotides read TGTGCCAGCAGCTTACTCGGGGGGAACTACGAGCAGTACTTC.

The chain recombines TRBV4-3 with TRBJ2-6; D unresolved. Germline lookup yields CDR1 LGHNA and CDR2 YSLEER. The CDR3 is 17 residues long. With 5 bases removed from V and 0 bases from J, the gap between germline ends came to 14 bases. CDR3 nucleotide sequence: TGCGCCAGCAGCGTCCAGGCTGGCAGCTCTGGGGCCAACGTCCTGACTTTC. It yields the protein CASSVQAGSSGANVLTF.

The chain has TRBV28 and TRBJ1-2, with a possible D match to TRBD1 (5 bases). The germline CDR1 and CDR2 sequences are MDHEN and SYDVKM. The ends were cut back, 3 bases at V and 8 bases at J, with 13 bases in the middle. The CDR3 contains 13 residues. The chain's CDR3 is CASSFSRAYGYTF. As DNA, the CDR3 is TGTGCCAGCAGTTTCAGCAGGGCTTACGGCTACACCTTC.

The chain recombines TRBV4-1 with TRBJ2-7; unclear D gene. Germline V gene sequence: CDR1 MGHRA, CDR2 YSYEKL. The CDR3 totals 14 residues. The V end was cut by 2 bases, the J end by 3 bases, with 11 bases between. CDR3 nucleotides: TGCGCCAGCAGCCAACACGACTCATTCTACGAGCAGTACTTC. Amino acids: CASSQHDSFYEQYF.

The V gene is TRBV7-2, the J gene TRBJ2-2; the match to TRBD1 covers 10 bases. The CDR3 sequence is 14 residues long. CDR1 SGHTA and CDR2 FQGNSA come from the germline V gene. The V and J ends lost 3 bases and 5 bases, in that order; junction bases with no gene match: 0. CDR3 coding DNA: TGTGCCAGCAGCTTGGACAGGGGGACCGGGGAGCTGTTTTTT. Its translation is CASSLDRGTGELFF.

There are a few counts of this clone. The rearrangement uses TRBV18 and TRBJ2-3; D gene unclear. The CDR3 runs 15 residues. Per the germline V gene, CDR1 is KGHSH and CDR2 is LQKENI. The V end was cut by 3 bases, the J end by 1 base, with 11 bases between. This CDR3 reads CASSPPGGGTDTQYF. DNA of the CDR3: TGTGCCAGCTCACCTCCGGGTGGAGGCACAGATACGCAGTATTTT.

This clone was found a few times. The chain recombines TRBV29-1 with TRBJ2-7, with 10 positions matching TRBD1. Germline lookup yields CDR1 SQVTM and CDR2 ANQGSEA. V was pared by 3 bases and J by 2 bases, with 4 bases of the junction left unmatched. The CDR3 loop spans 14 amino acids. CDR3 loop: CSVDSGTGAYEQYF. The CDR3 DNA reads TGCAGCGTTGATTCCGGGACAGGGGCCTACGAGCAGTACTTC.

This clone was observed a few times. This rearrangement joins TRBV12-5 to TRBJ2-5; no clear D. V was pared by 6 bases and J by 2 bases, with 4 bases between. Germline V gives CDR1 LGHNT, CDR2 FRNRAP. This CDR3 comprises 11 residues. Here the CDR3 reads CASGRQETQYF. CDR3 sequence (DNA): TGTGCTAGTGGACGGCAAGAGACCCAGTACTTC. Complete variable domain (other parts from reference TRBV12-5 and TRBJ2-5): DARVTQTPRHKVTEMGQEVTMRCQPILGHNTVFWYRQTMMQGLELLAYFRNRAPLDDSGMPKDRFSAEMPDATLATLKIQPSEPRDSAVYFCASGRQETQYFGPGTRLLVL.

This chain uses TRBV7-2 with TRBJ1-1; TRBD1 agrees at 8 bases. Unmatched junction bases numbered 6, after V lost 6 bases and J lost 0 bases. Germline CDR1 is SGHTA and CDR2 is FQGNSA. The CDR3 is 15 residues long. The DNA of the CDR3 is TGTGCCAGCAGGCACAGACAGGGGATGAACACTGAAGCTTTCTTT. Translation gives CASRHRQGMNTEAFF.